This is a list of T cell receptor beta chains from one sample in a study of blood T cell repertoires in COVID-19. Assay: immunoSEQ multiplex PCR; the TCRdb copy retains only in-frame clones and omits some. The sample includes hundreds of thousands of clones, around nine tenths of them seen just once. Sequenced input: peripheral blood. Receptors were obtained from a human donor in a cohort sampled during active COVID-19. Each CDR3 is given with its conserved first and last residue.

cdr3_length v_call cdr3_aa
15 TRBV3-1/TRBV3-2 CASSQRAGTGDGYTF
19 TRBV7-9 CASSRTRGAVTSGANVLTF
14 TRBV7-2 CASSSGQHSYGYTF
13 TRBV30 CAWKMAGNYGYTF
12 TRBV30 CAWSVGHYEQYF
16 TRBV19 CASSIRLAGDGHEQFF
15 TRBV9 CASSVRAGNTGELFF
14 TRBV15 CATSTRDRYYEQYF
14 TRBV19 CASSSGQGISPLHF
16 TRBV5-1 CASSLAGTSGSNEQYF
14 TRBV30 CAWSEGLALSEQFF
14 TRBV2 CASREGQMNTEAFF
13 TRBV11-3 CASSSLEGTEAFF
16 TRBV7-2 CASNPPTGDRGGVAFF
15 TRBV5-1 CASSLVQGVRVGYTF
13 TRBV19 CASTPDRGYGYTF
15 TRBV28 CASSLRTGRYNEQFF
19 TRBV6-2/TRBV6-3 CASSYPFGQGGSWNTEAFF
14 TRBV7-6 CASSLVLASNEQFF
13 TRBV30 CAWTDREHYEQYF
17 TRBV10-1 CASSDSGLAGVSNEQFF
15 TRBV24-1 CATSGGQGLSHEQFF
12 TRBV12-3/TRBV12-4 CASSFGGTEAFF
17 TRBV9 CASSEGPTVSSGNTIYF
15 TRBV11-2 CASSHSGRGTDTQYF
12 TRBV6-1 CASSERSYGYTF
14 TRBV19 CASSIGTGGYEQYF
16 TRBV5-4 CASSGARQGDGHEQFF
15 TRBV18 CASSPDLAGAETQYF
14 TRBV5-1 CASSPGQSYNEQFF
16 TRBV9 CASSAWPKGAKEKLFF
12 TRBV18 CASHRGTGELFF